This T cell receptor beta chain was sequenced for a study of blood T cell repertoires in COVID-19. The age range of participants was about 18 to 95 years, with residence in some 25 US areas. The germline V gene encodes CDR1 SGDLS and CDR2 YYNGEE. The V gene lost 2 bases and the J gene lost 7 bases, with 10 bases spanning the gap. This CDR3 has 13 amino acids. Libraries were prepared by immunoSEQ multiplex PCR; TCRdb keeps only in-frame clonotypes and omits some of them. The data show 200,000 to 300,000 clones, with around 88% seen just once and just under 9% held by the top ten. V gene TRBV9 combines with J gene TRBJ1-5, with D uncertain. This TCR came from a man aged 35 to 55 who had recovered from COVID-19. The source material was PBMCs or T cells enriched from blood (not recorded which). DNA for the CDR3: TGTGCCAGCAGCGTGGACTCATGGCAGCCCCAGCATTTT. It is translated as CASSVDSWQPQHF.